What follows are 6 T cell receptor beta chains derived from one specimen sequenced in a study of blood T cell repertoires in COVID-19. TCRdb keeps only in-frame clones here, not all; method: immunoSEQ multiplex PCR. The table lists around 370,000 clones, almost 90% of them singletons. The sequenced material came from peripheral blood. The receptors were gathered from a man younger than 30 with active or convalescent COVID-19.

The chain couples TRBV10-3 to TRBJ1-5, with TRBD1 identical over 11 bases. Germline CDR1 and CDR2: ENHRY and SYGVKD. V shed 0 bases, J shed 6 bases, and the junction held 4 bases outside the gene matches. The CDR3 has 16 residues. CDR3 DNA: TGTGCCATCAGTGAGTCGAGGACAGGGGGCGGTCAGCCCCAGCATTTT. This gives the protein CAISESRTGGGQPQHF.

This clone was observed a single time. The chain recombines TRBV29-1 with TRBJ2-3; 10 bases align to TRBD1. V dropped 6 bases and J dropped 2; count of bases not matched to a gene: 17. Germline V gives CDR1 SQVTM, CDR2 ANQGSEA. This CDR3 is 18 amino acids long. CDR3 DNA: TGCAGCGTCCTAGGGGACAGGGGATCCGATGGGGACACAGATACGCAGTATTTT. This translates into CSVLGDRGSDGDTDTQYF.

On this clone itself: The sample carries other DNA sequences with the same CDR3. The chain links TRBV19 to TRBJ2-1; D is undetermined. Germline CDR1 LNHDA, CDR2 SQIVND (reference sequence). Trimming removed 3 bases at V and 0 bases at J, with 9 bases between. CDR3 size: 15 residues. In DNA, the CDR3 is TGTGCCAGTAGTATCTTAGAGAGCTCCTACAATGAGCAGTTCTTC. This gives the protein CASSILESSYNEQFF.

This clone was picked up one time. The chain has TRBV7-5 and TRBJ1-2. TRBV7-5 is given as a pseudogene. The length of the CDR3 is 12 residues. The CDR3 spells CARSRGTRGYTF. CDR3 DNA sequence: TGTGCCAGAAGCCGCGGGACGCGTGGCTACACCTTC.

The V call is TRBV6-5, the J call TRBJ2-7, with 7 bases matching TRBD1. With V trimmed by 6 bases and J by 9 bases, 17 bases remained unmatched. The CDR3 extends over 15 amino acids. Germline-derived CDR1 and CDR2 are MNHEY and SVGAGI. The CDR3 DNA is TGTGCCAGCAGCACCCCCGACAGGGCCCCTGGTATGCAGTACTTC. Protein product: CASSTPDRAPGMQYF.

V gene TRBV5-8 combines with J gene TRBJ2-3; D is possibly TRBD1 (6 bases). V shed 1 base and J shed 2 bases, with 8 bases lying between them. The CDR3 is 14 residues long. Germline CDR1 SGHTS, CDR2 YDEGEE. CDR3 coding DNA: TGTGCCAGCAGCTTGCGGACAGTCACAGATACGCAGTATTTT. It specifies CASSLRTVTDTQYF.